Detailed here is one TCR beta chain. These data belong to a study of cytomegalovirus exposure and HLA in healthy donors. The CDR3 spans 21 residues. V lost 6 bases to trimming and J lost 5 bases; unmatched junction nucleotides: 22. Germline loops: CDR1 SGHVS, CDR2 FQNEAQ. Sequencing was performed with immunoSEQ multiplex PCR; in TCRdb, only in-frame clones are kept and a portion is missing. Here the sample spans over 200,000 clones, around 86% being singletons. The gene calls are TRBV7-8 and TRBJ2-1, with 13 nucleotides matching TRBD2. The clonotype was recovered from a woman in her late teens or twenties in good health and CMV-seropositive. The sample comprised PBMCs. The CDR3 DNA is TGTGCCAGCAGACCACTCGCCGGACTAGCGGGAGAGGGTTGGGGGAACAATGAGCAGTTCTTC. As protein: CASRPLAGLAGEGWGNNEQFF.